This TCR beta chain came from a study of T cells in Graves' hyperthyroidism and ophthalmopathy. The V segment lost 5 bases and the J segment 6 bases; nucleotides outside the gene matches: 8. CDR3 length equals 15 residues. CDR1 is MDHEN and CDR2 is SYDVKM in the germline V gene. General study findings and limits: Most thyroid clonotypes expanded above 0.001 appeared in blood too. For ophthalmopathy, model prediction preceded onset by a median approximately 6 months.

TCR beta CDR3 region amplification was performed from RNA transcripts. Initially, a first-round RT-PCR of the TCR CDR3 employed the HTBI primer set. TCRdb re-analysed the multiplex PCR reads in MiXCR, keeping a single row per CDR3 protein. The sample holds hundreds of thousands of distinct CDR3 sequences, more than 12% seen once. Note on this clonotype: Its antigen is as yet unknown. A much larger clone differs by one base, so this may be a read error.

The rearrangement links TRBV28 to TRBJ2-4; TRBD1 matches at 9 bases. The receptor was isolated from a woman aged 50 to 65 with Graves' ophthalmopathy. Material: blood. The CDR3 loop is CASSTPGTGRNIQYF. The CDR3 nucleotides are TGTGCCAGCAGTACACCCGGGACAGGGAGAAACATTCAGTACTTC.